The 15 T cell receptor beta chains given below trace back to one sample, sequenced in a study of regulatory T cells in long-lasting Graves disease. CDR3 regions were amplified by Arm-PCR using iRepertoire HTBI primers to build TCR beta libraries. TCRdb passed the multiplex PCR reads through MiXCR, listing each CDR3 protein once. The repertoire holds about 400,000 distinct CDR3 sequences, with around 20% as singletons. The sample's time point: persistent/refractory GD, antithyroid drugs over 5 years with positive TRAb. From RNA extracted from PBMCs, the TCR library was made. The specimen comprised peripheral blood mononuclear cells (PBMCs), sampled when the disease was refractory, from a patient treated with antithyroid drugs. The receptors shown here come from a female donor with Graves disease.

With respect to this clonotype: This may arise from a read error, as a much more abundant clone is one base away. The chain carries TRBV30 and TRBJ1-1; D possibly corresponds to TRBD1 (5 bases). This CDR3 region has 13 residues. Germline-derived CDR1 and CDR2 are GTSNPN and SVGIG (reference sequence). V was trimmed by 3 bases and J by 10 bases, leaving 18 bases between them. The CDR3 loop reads CAWSSRDLGGAFF. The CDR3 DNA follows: TGTGCCTGGAGCTCCAGGGACCTGGGAGGAGCTTTCTTT.

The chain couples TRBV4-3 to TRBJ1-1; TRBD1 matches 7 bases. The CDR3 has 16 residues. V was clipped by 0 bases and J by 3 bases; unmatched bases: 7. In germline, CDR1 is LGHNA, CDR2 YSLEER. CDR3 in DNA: TGCGCCAGCAGCCAAGAACCAGGGGGTATACACACTGAAGCTTTCTTT. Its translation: CASSQEPGGIHTEAFF.

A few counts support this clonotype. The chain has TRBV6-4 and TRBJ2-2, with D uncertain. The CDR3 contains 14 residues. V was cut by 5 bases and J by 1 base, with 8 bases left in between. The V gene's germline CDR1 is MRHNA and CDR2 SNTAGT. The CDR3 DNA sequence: TGTGCCAGCAGTTTCGGACGGAACACCGGGGAGCTGTTTTTT. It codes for CASSFGRNTGELFF.

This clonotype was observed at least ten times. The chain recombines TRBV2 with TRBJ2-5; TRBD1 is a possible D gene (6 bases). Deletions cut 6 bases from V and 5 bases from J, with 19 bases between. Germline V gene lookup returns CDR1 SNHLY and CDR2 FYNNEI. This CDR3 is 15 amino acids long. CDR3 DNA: TGTGCCAGCAGGGTACAGGGTCTAATTGGGGAGACCCAGTACTTC. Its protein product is CASRVQGLIGETQYF.

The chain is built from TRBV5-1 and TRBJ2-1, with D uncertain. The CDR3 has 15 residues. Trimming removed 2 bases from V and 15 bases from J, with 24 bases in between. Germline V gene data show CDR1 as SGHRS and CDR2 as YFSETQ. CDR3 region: CASSFGTSDPFPPFF. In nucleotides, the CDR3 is TGCGCCAGCAGCTTCGGCACCTCGGACCCATTCCCGCCGTTCTTC.

The CDR3 loop is CASTFTGGGQPQHF. The CDR3 nucleotides read TGTGCCAGTACCTTCACAGGGGGCGGTCAGCCCCAGCATTTT. This chain uses TRBV19 with TRBJ1-5, with 9 positions matching TRBD1. V shed 7 bases and J 6 bases; nucleotides not matched to a gene: 7. The CDR3 has 14 residues. Per germline, CDR1 LNHDA and CDR2 SQIVND (reference sequence).

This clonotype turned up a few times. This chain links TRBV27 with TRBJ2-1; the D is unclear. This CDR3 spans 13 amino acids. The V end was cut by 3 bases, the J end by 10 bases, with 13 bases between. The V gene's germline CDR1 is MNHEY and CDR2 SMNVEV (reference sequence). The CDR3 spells CASSFYEADEQFF. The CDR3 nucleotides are TGTGCCAGCAGTTTCTATGAGGCGGACGAGCAGTTCTTC.

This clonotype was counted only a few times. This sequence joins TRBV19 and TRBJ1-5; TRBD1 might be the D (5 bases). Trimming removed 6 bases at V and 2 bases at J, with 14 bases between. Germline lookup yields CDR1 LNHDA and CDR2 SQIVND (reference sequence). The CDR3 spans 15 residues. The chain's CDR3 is CASRARRDGNQPQHF. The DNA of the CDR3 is TGTGCCAGTAGAGCCCGAAGGGACGGCAATCAGCCCCAGCATTTT.

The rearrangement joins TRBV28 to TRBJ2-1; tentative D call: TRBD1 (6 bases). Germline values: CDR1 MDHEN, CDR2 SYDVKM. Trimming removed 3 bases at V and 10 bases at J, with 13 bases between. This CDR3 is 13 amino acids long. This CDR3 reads CASSFSGVGEQFF. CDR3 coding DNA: TGTGCCAGCAGTTTTTCAGGGGTCGGCGAGCAGTTCTTC.

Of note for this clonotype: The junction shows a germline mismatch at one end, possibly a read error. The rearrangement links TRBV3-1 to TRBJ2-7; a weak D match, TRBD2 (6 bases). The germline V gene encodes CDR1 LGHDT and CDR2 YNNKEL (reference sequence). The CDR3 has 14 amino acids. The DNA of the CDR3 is TGTGCCAGCGGCCAAGATTGGAGGGGCCACGAGCAGTACTTC. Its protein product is CASGQDWRGHEQYF.

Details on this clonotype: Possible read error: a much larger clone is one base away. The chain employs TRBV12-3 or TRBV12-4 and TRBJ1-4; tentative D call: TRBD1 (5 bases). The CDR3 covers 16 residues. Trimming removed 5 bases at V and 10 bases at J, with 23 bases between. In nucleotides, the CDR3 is TGTGCCAGCAGTCCAGGGAGGACGGGGGAAGATGCAAAACTGTTTTTT. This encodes CASSPGRTGEDAKLFF.

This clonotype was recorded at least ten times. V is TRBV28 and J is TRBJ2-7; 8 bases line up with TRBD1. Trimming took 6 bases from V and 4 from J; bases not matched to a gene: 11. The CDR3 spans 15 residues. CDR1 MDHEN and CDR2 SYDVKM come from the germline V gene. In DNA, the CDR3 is TGTGCCAGCAGATATGACAGGGGAGTAGGGTACGAGCAGTACTTC. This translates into CASRYDRGVGYEQYF.

The CDR3 DNA follows: TGTGCCAGCAGCGTAAACAGGGTTAACTATGGCTACACCTTC. Its protein is CASSVNRVNYGYTF. The chain uses TRBV7-2 and TRBJ1-2; maybe TRBD1 (6 bases). From germline, CDR1 is SGHTA and CDR2 FQGNSA. The CDR3 is 14 residues long. The V end was cut by 5 bases, the J end by 1 base, with 11 bases between.

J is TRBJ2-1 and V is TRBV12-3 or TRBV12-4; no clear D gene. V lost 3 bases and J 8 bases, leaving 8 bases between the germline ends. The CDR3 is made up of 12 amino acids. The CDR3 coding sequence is TGTGCCAGCAGTTTCAGAGGCTATGAGCAGTTCTTC. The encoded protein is CASSFRGYEQFF.

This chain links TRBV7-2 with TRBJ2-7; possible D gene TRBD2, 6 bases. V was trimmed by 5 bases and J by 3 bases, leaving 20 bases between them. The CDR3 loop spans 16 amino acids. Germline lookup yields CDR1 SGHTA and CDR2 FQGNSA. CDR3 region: CASSPGASVSLYEQYF. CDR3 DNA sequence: TGTGCCAGCAGCCCCGGGGCTAGCGTTTCTCTCTACGAGCAGTACTTC.